These 25 T cell receptor beta chains came from one sample sequenced in a study of beta chain features in type 1 diabetes. cDNA synthesis used the whole RNA isolate, giving expressed TCRB sequences. The table came from immunoSEQ multiplex PCR; TCRdb's copy has only in-frame clones and leaves some out. This sample has about 470,000 clones, with approximately 31% found just once. The sequenced sample consisted of naive CD4+ T cells from blood. The receptors come from a young man in good health.

The chain carries TRBV4-1 and TRBJ2-7; TRBD2 matches 12 bases. This CDR3 region has 15 residues. V shed 1 base, J shed 3 bases, and the junction held 1 base outside the gene matches. CDR1 and CDR2 (germline): MGHRA, YSYEKL. CDR3 sequence: CASSQGLAGVYEQYF. Here the CDR3 DNA reads TGCGCCAGCAGCCAAGGACTAGCGGGAGTCTACGAGCAGTACTTC.

This clone was detected a few times. The V and J genes are TRBV30 and TRBJ2-3, with no clear D. Germline V lookup: CDR1 GTSNPN, CDR2 SVGIG (reference sequence). V was pared by 3 bases and J by 2 bases, with 12 bases between. This CDR3 is 14 amino acids long. This CDR3 is CAWSQLTSTDTQYF. CDR3 in DNA: TGTGCCTGGAGCCAACTAACTTCCACAGATACGCAGTATTTT.

This clone was picked up a small number of times. This sequence joins TRBV5-1 and TRBJ2-1; 13 positions match TRBD2. CDR3 size: 13 residues. Germline V gives CDR1 SGHRS, CDR2 YFSETQ. V shed 4 bases, J shed 10 bases, and the junction held 2 bases outside the gene matches. The CDR3 loop reads CASSKLAGGEQFF. DNA for the CDR3: TGCGCCAGCAGCAAACTAGCGGGAGGGGAGCAGTTCTTC.

The rearrangement uses TRBV30 and TRBJ1-1, with 8 bases aligning to TRBD1. Germline loops: CDR1 GTSNPN, CDR2 SVGIG (reference sequence). With V trimmed by 5 bases and J by 10 bases, 12 bases remained unmatched. The CDR3 sequence is 13 residues long. CDR3 bases: TGTGCCTGGGGAAAAAGACAGGGGTTGGGAGCTTTCTTT. Amino acids: CAWGKRQGLGAFF.

The chain uses TRBV5-1 and TRBJ2-7; no reliable D call. Germline lookup yields CDR1 SGHRS and CDR2 YFSETQ. The CDR3 loop spans 13 amino acids. The V and J ends lost 4 bases and 5 bases respectively, with 13 bases between them. The CDR3 here is CASSPILTHEQYF. Written as DNA, the CDR3 is TGCGCCAGCAGCCCGATCCTCACCCACGAGCAGTACTTC.

This clone was recorded a few times. This chain's CDR3 is CASTQKGACDRGRYEQYF. In DNA form, the CDR3 reads TGCGCCAGCACCCAAAAAGGGGCTTGCGACAGGGGGCGATACGAGCAGTACTTC. This chain uses TRBV23-1 with TRBJ2-7, with 10 bases that match TRBD1. TRBV23-1 counts as an open reading frame of uncertain function. This CDR3 spans 18 amino acids. V trimming: 7 bases; J trimming: 4 bases; junction bases outside the gene matches: 19.

The J gene is TRBJ2-3, the V gene TRBV30, with TRBD1 identical over 7 bases. The V segment lost 6 bases and the J segment 4 bases; nucleotides outside the gene matches: 16. Germline V gives CDR1 GTSNPN, CDR2 SVGIG (reference sequence). This CDR3 spans 16 amino acids. The CDR3 protein is CACNQVLGGLADTQYF. CDR3 in DNA: TGTGCCTGTAACCAGGTATTAGGGGGCTTGGCAGATACGCAGTATTTT.

This clone has a single count. The chain uses TRBV7-2 and TRBJ1-1; 7 positions match TRBD1. With V trimmed by 5 bases and J by 1 base, 4 bases remained unmatched. Germline CDR1 reads SGHTA; CDR2 reads FQGNSA. CDR3 length: 14 amino acids. CDR3 nucleotide sequence: TGTGCCAGCAGCGGAAGACAGGGGAACACTGAAGCTTTCTTT. Translating it yields CASSGRQGNTEAFF.

The chain is built from TRBV29-1 and TRBJ2-5; 9 nucleotides line up with TRBD1. The CDR3 runs to 14 residues. Per germline, CDR1 SQVTM and CDR2 ANQGSEA. The junction had 5 bases not matched to a gene; V was cut back by 5 bases and J by 1 base. The CDR3 region is CSVSTGGLQETQYF. CDR3 nucleotide sequence: TGCAGCGTTTCTACAGGGGGCCTCCAAGAGACCCAGTACTTC.

The chain uses TRBV7-8 and TRBJ2-5; tentative D call: TRBD2 (6 bases). V was trimmed by 2 bases and J by 4 bases, leaving 11 bases between them. The CDR3 covers 14 residues. Germline CDR1 and CDR2: SGHVS and FQNEAQ. In nucleotides, the CDR3 is TGTGCCAGCAGCTTATTGGCGGGGCGAGAGACCCAGTACTTC. Amino acids: CASSLLAGRETQYF.

This clone was seen only a few times. This chain links TRBV27 with TRBJ1-2; 11 bases are a match to TRBD1. The CDR3 loop spans 14 amino acids. Looked up from germline, CDR1 is MNHEY and CDR2 is SMNVEV (reference sequence). J was trimmed by 7 bases and V by 5 bases; bases with no gene match: 6. For the CDR3, the DNA is TGTGCCAGCAGTGCGGACAGGGGGCTATTTGGCTACACCTTC. This codes for CASSADRGLFGYTF.

A few counts support this clone. This chain links TRBV6-5 with TRBJ2-1; D is unresolved. The CDR3 is made up of 13 amino acids. CDR1 and CDR2 from the germline V gene are MNHEY and SVGAGI. Trimming cost V 6 bases and J 10 bases, with 16 bases left between them. The CDR3 loop is CASRPGYTSEQFF. The CDR3 DNA reads as TGTGCCAGCAGACCCGGTTATACCTCGGAGCAGTTCTTC.

In its sample, this clone was seen a few times. The chain carries TRBV4-3 and TRBJ2-7; 10 bases agree with TRBD2. The CDR3 has 15 amino acids. CDR1 and CDR2 (germline): LGHNA, YSLEER. Unmatched junction bases numbered 4, after V lost 1 base and J lost 4 bases. CDR3 bases: TGCGCCAGCAGCCAAGCCGCTAGCGGGAGTTACGAGCAGTACTTC. Amino acid sequence: CASSQAASGSYEQYF.

This clone was detected only a few times. The chain has TRBV7-7 and TRBJ2-1, with 12 bases lining up with TRBD2. Looked up from germline, CDR1 is SSHAT and CDR2 is FNYEAQ (reference sequence). With V trimmed by 5 bases and J by 4 bases, 3 bases remained unmatched. The CDR3 has 15 residues. CDR3 sequence: CASSPGLAGYNEQFF. The CDR3 region has the DNA TGTGCCAGCAGCCCGGGACTAGCGGGTTACAATGAGCAGTTCTTC.

The chain links TRBV10-3 to TRBJ2-1; 13 nucleotides match TRBD2. Germline V CDR1 and CDR2: ENHRY, SYGVKD. This CDR3 is built from 16 residues. The V segment lost 2 bases and the J segment 7 bases; nucleotides outside the gene matches: 5. The CDR3 here is CAISETSGRAGNEQFF. Written as DNA, the CDR3 is TGTGCCATCAGTGAGACTAGCGGGAGGGCCGGAAATGAGCAGTTCTTC.

A word on this clone: Other DNA sequences of this sample code for an identical CDR3. This chain joins TRBV29-1 and TRBJ2-1, with D tentatively TRBD2 (6 bases). Germline V gene data show CDR1 as SQVTM and CDR2 as ANQGSEA. Trimming left V 4 bases short and J 2 bases short, with 9 bases between. The CDR3 loop spans 13 amino acids. As DNA, the CDR3 is TGCAGCGTTGGCGGGGTCGCCTACAATGAGCAGTTCTTC. The encoded protein is CSVGGVAYNEQFF.

In the case of this clone: Other DNA sequences in the same sample also yield this CDR3. The chain recombines TRBV9 with TRBJ2-3, with no clear D. Germline V CDR1 and CDR2: SGDLS, YYNGEE. This CDR3 spans 14 amino acids. V lost 0 bases, J lost 2 bases, and 7 bases lay in between. Here the CDR3 DNA reads TGTGCCAGCAGCGTAGCCTCCTCCACAGATACGCAGTATTTT. This sequence encodes CASSVASSTDTQYF. Full variable domain (outside the CDR3, taken from reference TRBV9 and TRBJ2-3): DSGVTQTPKHLITATGQRVTLRCSPRSGDLSVYWYQQSLDQGLQFLIQYYNGEERAKGNILERFSAQQFPDLHSELNLSSLELGDSALYFCASSVASSTDTQYFGPGTRLTVL.

The chain joins TRBV5-1 to TRBJ2-5; TRBD1 aligns across 8 bases. This CDR3 is built from 13 residues. Germline loops: CDR1 SGHRS, CDR2 YFSETQ. The ends lost 4 bases at V and 5 bases at J; junction bases unmatched: 4. CDR3 sequence reads: CASSTQGAETQYF. The CDR3 DNA reads TGCGCCAGCAGCACTCAGGGGGCTGAGACCCAGTACTTC.

The CDR3 protein is CASSVWDSQETQYF. CDR3 coding DNA: TGTGCCAGCAGTGTTTGGGACAGCCAAGAGACCCAGTACTTC. The chain recombines TRBV2 with TRBJ2-5, with TRBD1 matching over 7 bases. Germline CDR1 reads SNHLY; CDR2 reads FYNNEI. This CDR3 contains 14 residues. The V gene end was trimmed by 4 bases and the J gene end by 1 base; junction bases not matched to a gene: 3. Looking up the rest from reference TRBV2 and TRBJ2-5 gives the full variable domain: EPEVTQTPSHQVTQMGQEVILRCVPISNHLYFYWYRQILGQKVEFLVSFYNNEISEKSEIFDDQFSVERPDGSNFTLKIRSTKLEDSAMYFCASSVWDSQETQYFGPGTRLLVL.

The J gene is TRBJ1-1, the V gene TRBV30; D gene unclear. The CDR3 totals 13 residues. Germline values: CDR1 GTSNPN, CDR2 SVGIG (reference sequence). V was cut by 0 bases and J by 3 bases, with 8 bases left in between. CDR3: CAWSVEFYTEAFF. The CDR3 bases are TGTGCCTGGAGTGTAGAGTTTTACACTGAAGCTTTCTTT.

This clone has just a few counts. The rearrangement uses TRBV9 and TRBJ2-1; 9 bases are a match to TRBD2. The germline V gene encodes CDR1 SGDLS and CDR2 YYNGEE. CDR3 size: 13 residues. V shed 2 bases and J 9 bases; nucleotides not matched to a gene: 3. CDR3 nucleotides: TGTGCCAGCAGCGTTAGCGGGAGTGGTGAGCAGTTCTTC. Amino acids: CASSVSGSGEQFF. Full variable domain (remainder filled in from reference TRBV9 and TRBJ2-1): DSGVTQTPKHLITATGQRVTLRCSPRSGDLSVYWYQQSLDQGLQFLIQYYNGEERAKGNILERFSAQQFPDLHSELNLSSLELGDSALYFCASSVSGSGEQFFGPGTRLTVL.

In DNA, the CDR3 is TGTGCCAGCAGCCAATCCGGCAATGAGCAGTTCTTC. This codes for CASSQSGNEQFF. The chain recombines TRBV4-2 with TRBJ2-1; unclear D gene. CDR3 length: 12 residues. Trimming took 2 bases from V and 6 from J, leaving 5 bases between them. CDR1 and CDR2 from the germline V gene are LGHNA and YNFKEQ.

This clone came up a few times. The chain employs TRBV30 and TRBJ1-2; D is possibly TRBD1 (5 bases). V lost 0 bases to trimming and J lost 6 bases, with 11 bases between them. The CDR3 totals 13 residues. Germline CDR1 reads GTSNPN; CDR2 reads SVGIG (reference sequence). The CDR3: CAWSVKGLNGYTF. In DNA, the CDR3 is TGTGCCTGGAGTGTGAAGGGGCTGAATGGCTACACCTTC.

This chain uses TRBV18 with TRBJ2-3; 11 bases map to TRBD2. The CDR3 loop spans 17 amino acids. From germline, CDR1 is KGHSH and CDR2 LQKENI. J was trimmed by 0 bases and V by 1 base; bases with no gene match: 3. The DNA for the CDR3 is TGTGCCAGCTCACCACTCCGGACTAGCGGGAGCACAGATACGCAGTATTTT. This sequence encodes CASSPLRTSGSTDTQYF. The full variable domain, its missing parts supplied by reference TRBV18 and TRBJ2-3, is NAGVMQNPRHLVRRRGQEARLRCSPMKGHSHVYWYRQLPEEGLKFMVYLQKENIIDESGMPKERFSAEFPKEGPSILRIQQVVRGDSAAYFCASSPLRTSGSTDTQYFGPGTRLTVL.

V gene TRBV5-1 combines with J gene TRBJ2-5; no clear D. The CDR3 runs 16 residues. CDR1 is SGHRS, CDR2 YFSETQ, per germline. The V end lost 1 base, the J end lost 5 bases, and 18 bases lay between the germline ends. The DNA for the CDR3 is TGCGCCAGCAGCTTGTTCGGTCAGTCGGTGCGGGAGACCCAGTACTTC. This gives the protein CASSLFGQSVRETQYF.